This T cell receptor (beta chain) derives from a study of CD8 T cells in ankylosing spondylitis (dated 2017 in TCRdb). With respect to the entire study: The study set out to find disease-linked TCR variants by profiling T cell receptor beta repertoires in ankylosing spondylitis patients and healthy donors. The full study cohort comprised 20 to 30 ankylosing spondylitis patients and about a hundred healthy donors. Samples of peripheral blood were taken, and for ankylosing spondylitis patients, synovial fluid was collected as well. Study-level results and caveats: A TCR beta motif made up of several highly homologous amino acid variants appeared to be characteristic of blood from ankylosing spondylitis patients. Some motif variants had previously been reported in the synovial fluid and blood of reactive arthritis patients, which suggests shared mechanisms of disease initiation. According to the report, matched synovial fluid samples from ankylosing spondylitis patients were significantly enriched for the disease-linked clones. A CD8+ phenotype was shown by the disease-linked clones, which were found at relatively low frequencies in peripheral blood.

This clonotype was detected many times. Its recognized antigen is unknown. No clone much larger than this one lies a single base away; base qualities are absent. The CDR3 runs 14 amino acids, cysteine and phenylalanine included. The sequence is cut down to CDR3 DNA, 42 bases in frame from base 1. The germline V gene encodes CDR1 MNHNS and CDR2 SASEGT. Compared with germline, V lacks 4 bases and J lacks 5 bases; bases without a gene match: 4. Sequenced using an Illumina HiSeq 2500. TCR beta libraries were prepared by quantitative 5'-RACE with molecular barcodes. Concerning the study's data processing: To identify disease-linked TCR variants, a new computational method was used, one built on a probabilistic model of VDJ rearrangement. The public reads were reanalyzed by TCRdb: fastp trimming at Q25, MiXCR alignment, in-frame beta chains only. All rows with the same CDR3 protein become a single entry with the most common DNA and genes. The V and J calls reflect TCRdb's pipeline rather than the authors' work. The sample table holds 150,000 to 200,000 distinct CDR3 sequences, of which around a sixth were seen once. Jointly, the top ten make up about 4.3% of the sample.

The receptor was isolated from a male donor aged 10-35 years with ankylosing spondylitis or in good health (not recorded which). Donor details come from another sample of the same person, matched by shared clones. The V and J genes are TRBV6-1 and TRBJ2-3; TRBD2 fits 9 bases in the junction. Sequenced material: blood, either unsorted or a sorted T cell fraction (not recorded which). The nucleotide sequence is given as TGTGCCAGCAGTGCTAGCGGGATGATAGATACGCAGTATTTT. Its product reads: CASSASGMIDTQYF.